This T cell receptor (beta chain) was documented in a study of CD8 T cell repertoires and HIV-1 epitope variants. Study at large: Control wells had CMV/EBV/flu peptides, negative Ebola AY9, or no peptide.

The CDR3 has 15 amino acids. CDR1 is SEHNR and CDR2 is FQNEAQ in the germline V gene (reference sequence). Trimming removed 8 bases at V and 8 bases at J, with 19 bases between. In this sample, this clone turned up once. TCRdb's copy holds only in-frame clones and misses some; the assay was immunoSEQ multiplex PCR. Of approximately 90,000 clones in the sample, roughly 81% were seen once. The receptor was derived from a male donor with HIV. Sequencing was carried out using uncultured baseline CD8+ T cells from peripheral blood mononuclear cells (PBMCs). The V call is TRBV7-9, the J call TRBJ1-6; possibly TRBD1 for D (5 bases). The CDR3 sequence is CASGLFQGTDSPLHF. For the CDR3, the DNA is TGTGCCAGCGGACTATTTCAGGGCACGGATTCACCCCTCCACTTT.